This entry is about one T cell receptor (beta chain). The data stem from a study of blood T cell repertoires in COVID-19. Overall study context: Both acute and convalescent COVID-19 samples were obtained from the United States, Italy and Spain. The cDNA or gDNA used as material had been derived from T cells, B-cell-depleted T cells, or PBMCs.

Germline V gene sequence: CDR1 SGHAT, CDR2 FQDESV (reference sequence). The CDR3 runs to 12 residues. Trimming removed 5 bases from V and 11 bases from J; junction bases left unmatched: 8. Authors' analysis steps: Reference gene primer amplification gave nucleated cell count estimates. Only in-frame clones appear in the TCRdb table, and some are missing; sequencing was by immunoSEQ multiplex PCR. V and J calls and clone size are copied from that table; D and trimming were computed from the DNA. The table records over 130,000 clones, 75% to 90% of them present only once. Sequences were obtained from peripheral blood. This chain joins TRBV11-1 and TRBJ1-1, with 7 nucleotides matching TRBD1. The TCR originated in an older woman with active or convalescent COVID-19. In DNA, the CDR3 is TGTGCCAGCAGCCCCCGTAAGGGGGCGGCTTTCTTT. Its protein is CASSPRKGAAFF.